Given below is one T cell receptor beta chain in context. The sample belongs to a study of T cells after yellow fever vaccination. TCRdb processed the 5' RACE reads anew with MiXCR; each CDR3 protein has one entry. In the table there are approximately 330,000 distinct CDR3 sequences, 4.1% of which are singletons. This sequence originates from a man in his late teens or twenties who received the YFV17D yellow fever vaccine. The specimen was PBMCs, collected 5 days after the yellow fever booster vaccination.

CDR3 amino acids: CASSGLDNEQFF. CDR3 DNA: TGTGCCAGCAGTGGACTAGACAATGAGCAGTTCTTC. The rearrangement joins TRBV6-4 to TRBJ2-1; D possibly corresponds to TRBD2 (6 bases). The ends were cut back, 4 bases at V and 5 bases at J, with 6 bases in the middle. Germline V CDR1 and CDR2: MRHNA, SNTAGT. CDR3 size: 12 residues.